This entry features one T cell receptor (beta chain) sequence. Its target is unknown. In germline, CDR1 is DFQATT, CDR2 SNEGSKA (reference sequence). Deletions cut 7 bases from V and 3 bases from J, with 10 bases between. The CDR3 is 12 amino acids. The data belong to a study of tumor and adjacent non-tumor tissue in lung cancer. Study-level background: Stage I to III disease affected about ten men and 5 women aged about 30 to 76. Each sample yielded some 4 million productive TCRbeta reads on average.

Points from the study as a whole: Significantly higher TCR diversity was found in tumor than normal lung.

Three rounds of nested PCR, following a modified ARM-PCR protocol, produced the TCRbeta library. TCRdb re-derived calls from the multiplex PCR reads in MiXCR, one entry per CDR3 protein. Here the sample spans tens of thousands of distinct CDR3 sequences, about 66% being singletons. No cell sorting was done before RNA was extracted from the tissue. Donors were chemotherapy-naive, newly diagnosed lung cancer surgical patients in China, August–late 2014. The chain carries TRBV20-1 and TRBJ1-5; D is perhaps TRBD1 (5 bases). The sequencing sample was made of lung tumor tissue. The source is a man aged 55-75 years with non-small cell lung cancer. The CDR3 is CSDRGPNQPQHF. The CDR3 DNA sequence: TGCAGTGATAGGGGTCCCAATCAGCCCCAGCATTTT.